This entry lists 3 T cell receptor beta chains sequenced from one sample in a study of T cells in women clearing cervical HPV infection (dated by TCRdb to the late 2010s). Library prep was done by the immunoSEQ multiplex PCR assay. In TCRdb, the immuneACCESS table is reduced to in-frame sequences with V and J assigned. These tables do not hold every clone; where another copy was compared, an unresolved V gene accounts for under half, and the others remain unexplained. The sample table includes 35,000 to 45,000 clones. The top ten clonotypes cover less than 7.5% of the sample. The material sequenced was blood buffy coat. The receptor set was obtained from a woman between 18 and 69 years old with a cervical HPV16 infection that either progressed to CIN3+ or cleared (not recorded which).

Worth noting for this clone: The read falls 3 residues short of the CDR3 end, and the missing part is taken from the germline J gene. The rearrangement uses TRBV5-1 and TRBJ2-2; 7 bases fit TRBD2. V was pared by 4 bases and J by 0 bases, with 9 bases of the junction left unmatched. In germline, CDR1 is SGHRS, CDR2 YFSETQ. CDR3 size: 17 residues. The CDR3 loop reads CASSKRDRGANTGELFF. CDR3 DNA, as far as it was read: TGCGCCAGCAGCAAGCGAGACCGGGGGGCGAACACCGGGGAG.

A remark on this clone: The read is 3 residues too short to cover the CDR3 end, so that end is filled in from the germline J gene. V usage is TRBV19 and J usage is TRBJ2-3; D uncertain. The germline V gene encodes CDR1 LNHDA and CDR2 SQIVND (reference sequence). V was cut by 6 bases and J by 4 bases, with 11 bases left in between. This CDR3 contains 13 residues. CDR3 DNA (partial): TGTGCCAGTAGATCCATAGGGCCAGATACG. Its protein product is CASRSIGPDT. The full CDR3 sequence reads CASRSIGPDTQYF.

In the case of this clone: The CDR3 end falls 3 residues outside the read, so it is completed with the germline J gene. This chain joins TRBV7-6 and TRBJ1-1, with unresolved D. V lost 1 base and J 1 base, leaving 10 bases between the germline ends. In germline, CDR1 is SGHVS, CDR2 FNYEAQ. This CDR3 spans 15 amino acids. Here the CDR3 reads CASSLGGIGNTEAFF. The covered CDR3 bases are TGTGCCAGCAGCTTAGGCGGGATTGGGAACACTGAA.